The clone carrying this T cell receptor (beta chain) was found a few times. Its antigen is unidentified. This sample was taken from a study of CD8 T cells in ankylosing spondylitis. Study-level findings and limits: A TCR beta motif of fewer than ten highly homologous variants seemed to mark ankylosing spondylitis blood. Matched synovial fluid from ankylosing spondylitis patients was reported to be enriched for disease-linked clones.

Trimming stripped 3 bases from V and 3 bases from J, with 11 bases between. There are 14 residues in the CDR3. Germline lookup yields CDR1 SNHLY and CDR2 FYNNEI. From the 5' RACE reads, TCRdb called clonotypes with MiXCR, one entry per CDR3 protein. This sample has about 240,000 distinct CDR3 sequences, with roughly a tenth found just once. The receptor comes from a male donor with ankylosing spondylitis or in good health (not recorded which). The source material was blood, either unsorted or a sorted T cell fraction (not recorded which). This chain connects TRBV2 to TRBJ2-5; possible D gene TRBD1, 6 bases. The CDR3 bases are TGTGCCAGCAGTGAGTGGACAGACAAAGAGACCCAGTACTTC. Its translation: CASSEWTDKETQYF. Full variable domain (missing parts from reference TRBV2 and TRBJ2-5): EPEVTQTPSHQVTQMGQEVILRCVPISNHLYFYWYRQILGQKVEFLVSFYNNEISEKSEIFDDQFSVERPDGSNFTLKIRSTKLEDSAMYFCASSEWTDKETQYFGPGTRLLVL.